The present T cell receptor (beta chain) was sequenced within a study of Graves' ophthalmopathy and Graves' hyperthyroidism. Study-level results: Detected in blood as well were most expanded thyroid clonotypes with frequency above 0.001.

This CDR3 has 14 amino acids. V was clipped by 5 bases and J by 5 bases; unmatched bases: 7. Germline V gives CDR1 SGHAT, CDR2 FQDESV (reference sequence). This clonotype was observed at least ten times. Antigen: not known. Amplification of the TCR beta CDR3 regions used RNA transcripts (as template). RT-PCR in the first round used HTBI primers; a second-round multiplex PCR followed. TCRdb independently ran MiXCR on the multiplex PCR reads; one entry per CDR3 protein. This table holds fewer than 650,000 distinct CDR3 sequences, about 24% found once. Other autoimmune diseases, uncontrolled infections, pregnancy and lactation each led to patient exclusion. Clinical symptoms and serum thyroxine were used for diagnosis; TRAb, thyroid ultrasound and orbital computed tomography were also relied on. The PBMCs originated from more than 7.5 ml of fresh peripheral blood.

Sequencing used peripheral blood. The source of this sequence is a woman between 18 and 30 years old with stable Graves' hyperthyroidism. Some clones in this sample may be carry-over from other donors' samples. The chain recombines TRBV11-1 with TRBJ1-1; 8 bases line up with TRBD1. The CDR3 DNA is TGTGCCAGCAGCCAAGGACAGGGTAGTACTGAAGCTTTCTTT. It is translated as CASSQGQGSTEAFF.